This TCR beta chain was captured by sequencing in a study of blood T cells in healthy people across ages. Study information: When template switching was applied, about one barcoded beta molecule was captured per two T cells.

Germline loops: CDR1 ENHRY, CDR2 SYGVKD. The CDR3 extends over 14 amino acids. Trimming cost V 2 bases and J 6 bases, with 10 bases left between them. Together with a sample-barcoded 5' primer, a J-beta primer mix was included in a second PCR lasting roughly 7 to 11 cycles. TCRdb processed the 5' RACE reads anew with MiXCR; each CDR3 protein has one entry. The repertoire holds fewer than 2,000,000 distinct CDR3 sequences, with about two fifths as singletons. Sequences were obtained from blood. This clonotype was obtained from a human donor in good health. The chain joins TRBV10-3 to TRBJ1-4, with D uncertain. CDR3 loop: CAISEGGYDEKLFF. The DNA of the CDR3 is TGTGCCATCAGTGAGGGAGGTTATGATGAAAAACTGTTTTTT.